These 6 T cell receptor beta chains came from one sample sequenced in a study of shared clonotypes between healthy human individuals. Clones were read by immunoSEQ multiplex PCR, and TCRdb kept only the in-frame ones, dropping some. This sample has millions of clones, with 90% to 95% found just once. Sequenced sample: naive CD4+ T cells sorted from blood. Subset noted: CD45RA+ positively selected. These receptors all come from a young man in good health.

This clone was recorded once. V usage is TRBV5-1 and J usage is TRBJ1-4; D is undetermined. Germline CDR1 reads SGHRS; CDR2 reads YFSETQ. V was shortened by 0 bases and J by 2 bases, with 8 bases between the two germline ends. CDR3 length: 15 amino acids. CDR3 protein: CASSLVGDTNEKLFF. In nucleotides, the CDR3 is TGCGCCAGCAGCTTGGTCGGGGATACTAATGAAAAACTGTTTTTT.

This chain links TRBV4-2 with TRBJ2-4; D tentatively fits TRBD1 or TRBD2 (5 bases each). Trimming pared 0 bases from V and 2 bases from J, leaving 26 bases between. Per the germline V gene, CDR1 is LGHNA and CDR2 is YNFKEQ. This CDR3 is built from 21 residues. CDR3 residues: CASSQEGGSNVGPGSKNIQYF. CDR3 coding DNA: TGTGCCAGCAGCCAAGAAGGAGGAAGTAACGTCGGGCCAGGGTCCAAAAACATTCAGTACTTC.

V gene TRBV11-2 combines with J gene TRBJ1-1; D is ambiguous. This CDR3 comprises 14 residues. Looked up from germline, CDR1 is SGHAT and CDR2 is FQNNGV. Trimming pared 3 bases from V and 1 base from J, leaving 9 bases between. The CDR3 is CASSLRRPNTEAFF. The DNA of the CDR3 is TGTGCCAGCAGCTTGCGCAGACCGAACACTGAAGCTTTCTTT.

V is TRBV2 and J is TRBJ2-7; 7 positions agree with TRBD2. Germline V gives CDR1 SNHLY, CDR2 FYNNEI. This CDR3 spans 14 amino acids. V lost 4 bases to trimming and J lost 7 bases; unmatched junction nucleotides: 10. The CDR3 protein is CASSGPGGVGEQYF. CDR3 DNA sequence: TGTGCCAGCAGTGGCCCGGGAGGAGTAGGGGAGCAGTACTTC.

The CDR3 DNA reads TGTGCCAGCAGTACTGGACTGATAAACTACGAGCAGTACTTC. Protein: CASSTGLINYEQYF. The genes are TRBV28 and TRBJ2-7, with D possibly being TRBD2 (5 bases). V was shortened by 5 bases and J by 3 bases, with 14 bases between the two germline ends. Germline V gene lookup returns CDR1 MDHEN and CDR2 SYDVKM. The CDR3 loop spans 14 amino acids.

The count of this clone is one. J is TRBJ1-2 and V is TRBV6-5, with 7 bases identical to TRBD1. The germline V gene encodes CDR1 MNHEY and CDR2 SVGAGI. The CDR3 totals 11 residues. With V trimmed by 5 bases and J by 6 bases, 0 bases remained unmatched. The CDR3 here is CASSTGDGYTF. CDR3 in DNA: TGTGCCAGCAGTACAGGGGATGGCTACACCTTC.